This TCR beta chain was recorded in a study of early T cells in non-severe SARS-CoV-2 infection. Overall study: Unsorted whole-blood RNA was sequenced in bulk, leaving chains unpaired. Study outcomes and limitations: CD4 and private specificities were missed by VDJdb matching, which favored anti-spike CD8 responses.

This clonotype was detected a few times. Its specificity is unknown. The CDR3 is 14 residues long. V lost 4 bases to trimming and J lost 3 bases, with 9 bases between them. Germline-derived CDR1 and CDR2 are SGHVS and FNYEAQ. Attached unique molecular identifiers marked individual cDNA molecules. TCRdb analysed the 5' RACE reads with MiXCR anew, one entry per CDR3 protein. The table shows some 44,000 distinct CDR3 sequences, with 5% to 6.5% occurring only once. The TCR was taken from an adult who was a healthcare worker with PCR-confirmed SARS-CoV-2 infection or an uninfected control (not recorded which). The material sequenced was whole blood, taken at baseline. The V and J genes are TRBV7-6 and TRBJ2-2; D could derive from TRBD1 or TRBD2 (5 bases each). For the CDR3, the DNA is TGTGCCAGCAGCTCCGGGGCCTACACCGGGGAGCTGTTTTTT. Translating it yields CASSSGAYTGELFF.